The count of the clone carrying this T cell receptor (beta chain) is one. The antigen is unknown. PCR primers comprised 60 Vbeta and 13 Jbeta primers. Original processing methods: About 9.9 million shared chains were among approximately 80 million unique TCR beta chains counted in a later analysis. TCRdb keeps only in-frame clones here, not all; method: immunoSEQ multiplex PCR. V and J calls plus clone size are reproduced from that table; the DNA served to infer D and trimming. The data show 180,000 or so clones, around 85% seen once. The record originates from a study of cytomegalovirus exposure and HLA in healthy donors. Study in general: Most donors, roughly 84% of a few hundred genotyped, fell in the Caucasian-associated ancestry cluster.

General observations from the study: Later analysis demonstrated an association between a missense DCLRE1C variant and TCR beta V- and J-gene trimming. For most TCR sequences rarity was the rule, although some public TCRs occurred in many donors.

Germline CDR1 is WNHNN and CDR2 is SYGVQD (reference sequence). This CDR3 spans 14 amino acids. Unmatched junction bases numbered 8, after V lost 11 bases and J lost 3 bases. This receptor was identified in a man aged 18 to 29 in good health and CMV-seropositive. The sequenced sample was PBMCs. The chain combines TRBV10-1 with TRBJ1-1, with TRBD1 matching 11 bases. The CDR3 DNA reads as TGCGCCCCCCGGGACAGGGGGTTATACACTGAAGCTTTCTTT. It codes for CAPRDRGLYTEAFF.